The 32 T cell receptor beta chains given below trace back to one sample, sequenced in a study of T-cell reconstitution after alpha-beta-depleted transplantation in children. Using unique molecular identifiers, the investigators prepared the TCRbeta library. TCRdb re-called the PCR reads with MiXCR, one entry per CDR3 protein. The table records under 250,000 distinct CDR3 sequences, roughly 18% of them present only once. The input for sequencing was PBMCs, mostly from graft donor cells, taken 360 days after TCRalphabeta/CD19-depleted stem cell transplant. The receptors originated from a male patient aged 2 to 9 who had a stem cell transplant for acute lymphoblastic leukemia, so the T cells may come from the graft donor.

This clonotype appeared a few times. V usage is TRBV21-1 and J usage is TRBJ1-5; the table calls TRBD1, which could not be checked here. TRBV21-1 is annotated as a pseudogene. This CDR3 comprises 19 residues. CDR3 bases: TGTGCCAGCAGCAAATTTTGTCTGAAGCCAGGGGTAGGCGATCAGCCCCAGCATTTT. Its translation is CASSKFCLKPGVGDQPQHF.

This clonotype has only a few counts. The rearrangement links TRBV5-6 to TRBJ2-2; 11 bases align to TRBD2. V lost 4 bases and J lost 3; bases outside the gene matches: 8. The CDR3 sequence is 17 residues long. Per germline, CDR1 SGHDT and CDR2 YYEEEE. CDR3 DNA: TGTGCCAGCAGCCCCCGACTAGCGGGGTGGTACACCGGGGAGCTGTTTTTT. It is translated as CASSPRLAGWYTGELFF.

V usage is TRBV11-2 and J usage is TRBJ2-7; D is possibly TRBD2 (5 bases). With 1 base removed from V and 2 bases from J, the gap between germline ends came to 9 bases. CDR1 is SGHAT and CDR2 is FQNNGV in the germline V gene. There are 14 residues in the CDR3. CDR3 protein: CASSLGGWPYEQYF. The CDR3 nucleotides read TGTGCCAGCAGCTTAGGAGGGTGGCCCTACGAGCAGTACTTC.

This clonotype was seen a handful of times. The rearrangement links TRBV24-1 to TRBJ1-5; D possibly corresponds to TRBD1 (6 bases). The CDR3 covers 15 residues. V lost 6 bases and J 0 bases, leaving 11 bases between the germline ends. The germline V gene encodes CDR1 KGHDR and CDR2 SFDVKD. CDR3 amino acids: CATSTGRYSNQPQHF. The CDR3 nucleotides are TGTGCCACCAGTACAGGGAGATATAGCAATCAGCCCCAGCATTTT.

The chain combines TRBV10-1 with TRBJ2-2; D call uncertain. The CDR3 is 13 amino acids. The germline V gene encodes CDR1 WNHNN and CDR2 SYGVQD (reference sequence). V was shortened by 4 bases and J by 4 bases, with 7 bases between the two germline ends. CDR3 bases: TGCGCCAGCAGTGTGTTGTCCACCGGGGAGCTGTTTTTT. Protein: CASSVLSTGELFF.

This clonotype was recorded a few times. V usage is TRBV5-1 and J usage is TRBJ2-3; TRBD1 agrees at 9 bases. J gave up 0 bases and V 1 base, and 12 bases lay outside the gene matches. The germline CDR1 and CDR2 sequences are SGHRS and YFSETQ. The CDR3 runs 19 residues. CDR3 sequence: CASSLRGVWGQGSTDTQYF. CDR3 DNA sequence: TGCGCCAGCAGCTTGAGAGGAGTATGGGGACAGGGTAGCACAGATACGCAGTATTTT. Full variable domain (missing parts from reference TRBV5-1 and TRBJ2-3): KAGVTQTPRYLIKTRGQQVTLSCSPISGHRSVSWYQQTPGQGLQFLFEYFSETQRNKGNFPGRFSGRQFSNSRSEMNVSTLELGDSALYLCASSLRGVWGQGSTDTQYFGPGTRLTVL.

This clonotype was observed a handful of times. The rearrangement joins TRBV9 to TRBJ2-5; 7 bases agree with TRBD2. There are 15 residues in the CDR3. From germline, CDR1 is SGDLS and CDR2 YYNGEE. V trimming: 0 bases; J trimming: 7 bases; junction bases outside the gene matches: 9. CDR3 residues: CASSVEVGGRGTQYF. CDR3 nucleotides: TGTGCCAGCAGCGTAGAAGTCGGGGGGAGGGGGACCCAGTACTTC.

This chain connects TRBV12-3 or TRBV12-4 to TRBJ2-7; 11 bases are a match to TRBD2. V was pared by 6 bases and J by 9 bases, with 7 bases of the junction left unmatched. This CDR3 region has 13 residues. CDR3 DNA sequence: TGTGCCAGCAGCCCTAGCGGGGGGCCTGTGCAGTACTTC. It yields the protein CASSPSGGPVQYF.

Remarks on this clonotype: The junction departs from the called germline gene at one end, perhaps through a read error. The chain carries TRBV19 and TRBJ2-3; TRBD1 aligns across 7 bases. Germline V gene sequence: CDR1 LNHDA, CDR2 SQIVND (reference sequence). The CDR3 is made up of 14 amino acids. This CDR3 is CATSIGQGTDTQYF. The CDR3 DNA reads TGTGCCACTAGTATCGGACAGGGCACAGATACGCAGTATTTT.

This clonotype was picked up a small number of times. The chain uses TRBV29-1 and TRBJ2-2; D ambiguous. The germline V gene has CDR1 SQVTM and CDR2 ANQGSEA. The CDR3 length is 13 residues. Trimming took 1 base from V and 8 from J, leaving 11 bases between them. CDR3 loop: CSVEGDSAGELFF. In nucleotides, the CDR3 is TGCAGCGTTGAAGGAGACTCCGCAGGGGAGCTGTTTTTT.

This clonotype has only a few counts. V usage is TRBV20-1 and J usage is TRBJ2-4; 7 bases fit TRBD1. CDR1 DFQATT and CDR2 SNEGSKA come from the germline V gene (reference sequence). The CDR3 contains 18 residues. J gave up 2 bases and V 5 bases, and 18 bases lay outside the gene matches. CDR3 bases: TGCAGTGCTCGATTCTGGACAGGCGGCTACCTATCCAAAAACATTCAGTACTTC. Translation: CSARFWTGGYLSKNIQYF.

V is TRBV10-3 and J is TRBJ1-1; D is uncertain. CDR3 length: 14 amino acids. V shed 11 bases and J shed 0 bases, with 16 bases lying between them. Germline CDR1 ENHRY, CDR2 SYGVKD. The CDR3 sequence is CASNYRALNTEAFF. CDR3 nucleotide sequence: TGTGCCTCCAACTATAGGGCACTGAACACTGAAGCTTTCTTT.

The V call is TRBV29-1, the J call TRBJ1-1; D is perhaps TRBD1 (6 bases). CDR3 length equals 12 residues. Germline-derived CDR1 and CDR2 are SQVTM and ANQGSEA. CDR3 residues: CRGQGQNTEAFF. CDR3 nucleotide sequence: TGCAGGGGCCAGGGACAGAACACTGAAGCTTTCTTT.

This clonotype was counted between two and nine times. The chain has TRBV7-6 and TRBJ2-7, with 14 nucleotides matching TRBD2. The trim removed 4 bases at V and 4 bases at J, leaving 6 bases unmatched. Germline V gives CDR1 SGHVS, CDR2 FNYEAQ. The CDR3 is 16 residues long. The chain's CDR3 is CASSSYRTSGGYEQYF. DNA of the CDR3: TGTGCCAGCAGCTCCTATCGGACTAGCGGGGGGTACGAGCAGTACTTC. Full variable domain (rest looked up from reference TRBV7-6 and TRBJ2-7): GAGVSQSPRYKVTKRGQDVALRCDPISGHVSLYWYRQALGQGPEFLTYFNYEAQQDKSGLPNDRFSAERPEGSISTLTIQRTEQRDSAMYRCASSSYRTSGGYEQYFGPGTRLTVT.

This clonotype was seen a few times. The chain couples TRBV15 to TRBJ1-2; D possibly corresponds to TRBD1 (5 bases). Trimming pared 0 bases from V and 6 bases from J, leaving 8 bases between. Germline V CDR1 and CDR2: LNHNV, YYDKDF (reference sequence). The CDR3 runs 13 residues. CDR3 nucleotide sequence: TGTGCCACCAGCAGAGAGAGAGGGGATGGCTACACCTTC. Protein: CATSRERGDGYTF.

This clonotype appeared many times. This rearrangement joins TRBV10-3 to TRBJ2-5, with TRBD2 matching 11 bases. CDR1 is ENHRY, CDR2 SYGVKD, per germline. After removal of 5 bases from V and 2 bases from J, the junction contained 1 base not matched to a gene. CDR3 length: 14 amino acids. The CDR3 coding sequence is TGTGCCATCAGTTTAGCGGGAGGGCAAGAGACCCAGTACTTC. This gives the protein CAISLAGGQETQYF.

This sequence joins TRBV5-1 and TRBJ1-1, with 8 bases matching TRBD1. The germline gives CDR1 SGHRS, CDR2 YFSETQ. The CDR3 contains 16 residues. The J segment lost 1 base and the V segment lost 4 bases, leaving 9 bases of the junction unmatched. The CDR3 coding sequence is TGCGCCAGCAGCACCCAGTCCGGGACAGGGAACACTGAAGCTTTCTTT. It codes for CASSTQSGTGNTEAFF.

This clonotype came up many times. The chain has TRBV19 and TRBJ2-1; 7 positions agree with TRBD1. Trimming at V came to 3 bases and at J to 0 bases, leaving 5 bases not matched to a gene. The CDR3 runs to 16 residues. Germline values: CDR1 LNHDA, CDR2 SQIVND (reference sequence). The CDR3 protein is CASSMGWDSSYNEQFF. For the CDR3, the DNA is TGTGCCAGTAGTATGGGGTGGGACAGCTCCTACAATGAGCAGTTCTTC.

This chain links TRBV5-1 with TRBJ2-4; D gene uncertain. Between the trimmed V and J ends, which lost 1 base and 5 bases, there was a span of 10 bases. The CDR3 has 14 amino acids. Germline CDR1 and CDR2: SGHRS and YFSETQ. The CDR3 DNA reads TGCGCCAGCAGCTTGTTACCCAGCCAAAACATTCAGTACTTC. Its translation: CASSLLPSQNIQYF.

CDR3 amino acids: CASSTLGRGTGELFF. For the CDR3, the DNA is TGTGCCAGCAGTACCCTCGGACGGGGCACCGGGGAGCTGTTTTTT. V and J are TRBV28 and TRBJ2-2; the D gene is possibly TRBD2 (5 bases). The CDR3 is made up of 15 amino acids. The germline gives CDR1 MDHEN, CDR2 SYDVKM. The V gene lost 5 bases and the J gene lost 4 bases, with 14 bases spanning the gap.

This clonotype was counted a single time. The chain recombines TRBV6-2 or TRBV6-3 with TRBJ2-1, with 10 bases that match TRBD1. The CDR3 covers 14 residues. The V gene's germline CDR1 is MNHEY and CDR2 SVGEGT. V was clipped by 2 bases and J by 9 bases; unmatched bases: 4. CDR3 DNA sequence: TGTGCCAGCAGTTACCCGACAGGGGGCGGTGAGCAGTTCTTC. It codes for CASSYPTGGGEQFF.

For the CDR3, the DNA is TGTGCCAGCAGCCCTCACAGGGGGCGCAGCTCTGGAAACACCATATATTTT. Translating it yields CASSPHRGRSSGNTIYF. This sequence joins TRBV28 and TRBJ1-3, with 9 positions matching TRBD1. Per the germline V gene, CDR1 is MDHEN and CDR2 is SYDVKM. This CDR3 comprises 17 residues. With V trimmed by 6 bases and J by 0 bases, 9 bases remained unmatched.

The table lists this clonotype with a few counts. The rearrangement joins TRBV2 to TRBJ2-2; 7 bases line up with TRBD1. Per the germline V gene, CDR1 is SNHLY and CDR2 is FYNNEI. Trimming removed 3 bases from V and 4 bases from J; junction bases left unmatched: 8. The CDR3 runs to 16 residues. Here the CDR3 DNA reads TGTGCCAGCAGTGATAAGACAGGGAGCGGCACCGGGGAGCTGTTTTTT. It specifies CASSDKTGSGTGELFF.

This clonotype has a handful of counts. J is TRBJ2-2 and V is TRBV18; D is uncertain. The CDR3 spans 12 residues. Per germline, CDR1 KGHSH and CDR2 LQKENI. V was clipped by 1 base and J by 7 bases, with 4 bases between them. The CDR3 is CASSPQGGELFF. CDR3 DNA: TGTGCCAGCTCACCACAGGGCGGGGAGCTGTTTTTT.

This clonotype was detected only a few times. The gene calls are TRBV29-1 and TRBJ2-2; D call uncertain. Germline V gives CDR1 SQVTM, CDR2 ANQGSEA. The CDR3 covers 12 residues. With 4 bases removed from V and 5 bases from J, the gap between germline ends came to 8 bases. The CDR3 protein is CSVVLGTGELFF. CDR3 coding DNA: TGCAGCGTTGTCTTGGGGACCGGGGAGCTGTTTTTT.

V is TRBV10-1 and J is TRBJ2-3; a possible D gene is TRBD2 (5 bases). Per germline, CDR1 WNHNN and CDR2 SYGVQD (reference sequence). The CDR3 has 13 residues. V lost 6 bases and J 2 bases, leaving 9 bases between the germline ends. The CDR3 nucleotides are TGCGCCAGCAGCGGGGTCTTCACAGATACGCAGTATTTT. Translation: CASSGVFTDTQYF.

Notes on this clonotype: It is likely a read error, because the conserved phenylalanine at the end of the CDR3 is missing. This chain links TRBV27 with TRBJ1-1; D remains ambiguous. Germline CDR1 reads MNHEY; CDR2 reads SMNVEV (reference sequence). This CDR3 has 12 residues. Trimming shortened V by 6 bases and J by 4 bases, and 9 bases separated the two germline ends. The DNA of the CDR3 is TGTGCCAGCAGGGGATTTGGCACTGAAGCTTTCTGT. Protein: CASRGFGTEAFC.

In this sample, this clonotype turned up many times. The chain uses TRBV7-8 and TRBJ1-1; TRBD1 might be the D (5 bases). The CDR3 covers 14 residues. With 1 base removed from V and 6 bases from J, the gap between germline ends came to 12 bases. Germline V gene lookup returns CDR1 SGHVS and CDR2 FQNEAQ. CDR3 residues: CASSLGQLVAEAFF. In nucleotides, the CDR3 is TGTGCCAGCAGCTTAGGACAGTTGGTCGCTGAAGCTTTCTTT.

This clonotype showed up just a few times. CDR3 nucleotide sequence: TGTGCCAGCAGTTCCGGGACGGCAACCGGGGAGCTGTTTTTT. Residues: CASSSGTATGELFF. The chain links TRBV12-3 or TRBV12-4 to TRBJ2-2, with D possibly called TRBD1 or TRBD2 (5 bases each). The CDR3 extends over 14 amino acids. Trimming took 4 bases from V and 5 from J, leaving 11 bases between them.

This clonotype was seen many times. The rearrangement joins TRBV21-1 to TRBJ1-1. TRBV21-1 is an annotated pseudogene. The CDR3 runs 17 residues. CDR3 protein: CASSKDRMAIMNTEAFF. As DNA, the CDR3 is TGTGCCAGCAGCAAAGATCGAATGGCCATTATGAACACTGAAGCTTTCTTT.

At least ten counts were recorded for this clonotype. The J gene is TRBJ2-5, the V gene TRBV7-2; 8 bases map to TRBD2. The germline V gene has CDR1 SGHTA and CDR2 FQGNSA. J lost 0 bases, V lost 1 base, and 1 base had no gene match. The CDR3 runs to 15 residues. The CDR3 is CASSLVSGNQETQYF. The DNA of the CDR3 is TGTGCCAGCAGCTTAGTTAGCGGGAACCAAGAGACCCAGTACTTC.

This clonotype came up many times. The chain employs TRBV7-9 and TRBJ2-1, with 8 bases lining up with TRBD1. The germline CDR1 and CDR2 sequences are SEHNR and FQNEAQ (reference sequence). J lost 2 bases, V lost 5 bases, and 5 bases had no gene match. There are 15 residues in the CDR3. CDR3 sequence reads: CASSAPGQAYNEQFF. DNA for the CDR3: TGTGCCAGCAGCGCACCGGGACAGGCCTACAATGAGCAGTTCTTC.